The present TCR beta chain was sequenced within a study of blood T cells in healthy people across ages. Study-level findings and limits: Unknown CMV status may confound age-related changes in expanded clones.

The CDR3 sequence is 18 residues long. CDR1 and CDR2 from the germline V gene are SGHTA and FQGNSA. Primers used in a second PCR of about 7 to 12 cycles were a sample-barcoded 5' primer and a J-beta primer mix. CDR3-containing paired-end reads numbering at least 2.5 million came from each sample. One entry per CDR3 protein results from TCRdb running MiXCR on the 5' RACE reads. The sample holds about 800,000 distinct CDR3 sequences, around 25% seen once. This clonotype was picked up a small number of times. As yet, its antigen is unknown. These data are also associated with another study on T cells of mothers and their children. That work states: The sample comes from 8 or 9 healthy Caucasian donors: mothers and children.

The source material was blood. The chain links TRBV7-2 to TRBJ2-5; D not certain. The DNA end lines up better with TRBJ2-1; the J call may be wrong. This TCR came from a boy younger than 18 in good health. CDR3 in amino acids: CASSLGGRRPTSYNEQFF. Written as DNA, the CDR3 is TGTGCCAGCAGCTTAGGGGGTCGAAGGCCTACCAGTTACAATGAGCAGTTCTTC.